This T cell receptor (beta chain) was captured in a study of blood T cell repertoires in COVID-19. In the study overall: Sites across the United States, Italy and Spain contributed samples from acute and convalescent COVID-19.

To note about this clone: The junction shows a germline mismatch at one end, possibly a read error.

TCRdb keeps only in-frame clones here, not all; method: immunoSEQ multiplex PCR. The sample yields 250,000 or so clones, about 73% seen once. Germline lookup yields CDR1 MNHNS and CDR2 SASEGT. There are 14 residues in the CDR3. The chain links TRBV6-1 to TRBJ1-2; D is uncertain. This receptor was identified in a woman at least 80 years old with acute or convalescent COVID-19. The sample was peripheral blood. This CDR3 is CASRDSGEGYGYTF. The CDR3 DNA reads as TGTGCCAGCCGTGATTCCGGGGAAGGCTATGGCTACACCTTC.